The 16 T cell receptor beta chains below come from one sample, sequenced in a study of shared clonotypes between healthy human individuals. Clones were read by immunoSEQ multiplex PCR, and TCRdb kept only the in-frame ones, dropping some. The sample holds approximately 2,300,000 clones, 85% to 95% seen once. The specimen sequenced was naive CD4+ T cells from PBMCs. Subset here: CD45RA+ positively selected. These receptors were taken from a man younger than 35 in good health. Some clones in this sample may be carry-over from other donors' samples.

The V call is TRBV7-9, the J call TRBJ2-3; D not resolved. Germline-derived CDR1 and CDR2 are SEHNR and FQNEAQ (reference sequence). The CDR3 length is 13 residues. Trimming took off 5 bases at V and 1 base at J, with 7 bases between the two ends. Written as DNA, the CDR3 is TGTGCCAGCAGCCGTGACCGCACAGATACGCAGTATTTT. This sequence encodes CASSRDRTDTQYF.

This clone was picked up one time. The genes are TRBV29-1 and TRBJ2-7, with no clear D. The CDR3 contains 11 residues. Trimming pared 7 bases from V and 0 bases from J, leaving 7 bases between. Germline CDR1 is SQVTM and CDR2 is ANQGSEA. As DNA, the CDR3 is TGCAGCGCTTATTCCTCCTACGAGCAGTACTTC. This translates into CSAYSSYEQYF.

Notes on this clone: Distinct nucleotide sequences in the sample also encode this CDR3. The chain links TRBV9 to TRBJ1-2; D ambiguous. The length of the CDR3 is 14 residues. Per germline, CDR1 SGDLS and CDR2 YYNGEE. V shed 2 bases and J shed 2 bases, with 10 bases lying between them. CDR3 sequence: CASSVGTGNYGYTF. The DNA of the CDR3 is TGTGCCAGCAGCGTGGGCACGGGCAACTATGGCTACACCTTC.

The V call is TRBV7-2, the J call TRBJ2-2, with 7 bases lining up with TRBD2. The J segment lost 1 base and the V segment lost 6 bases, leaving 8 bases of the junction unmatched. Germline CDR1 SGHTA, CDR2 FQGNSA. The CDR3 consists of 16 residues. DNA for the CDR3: TGTGCCAGCAGGTCCACCCTAGCGGTGAACACCGGGGAGCTGTTTTTT. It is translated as CASRSTLAVNTGELFF.

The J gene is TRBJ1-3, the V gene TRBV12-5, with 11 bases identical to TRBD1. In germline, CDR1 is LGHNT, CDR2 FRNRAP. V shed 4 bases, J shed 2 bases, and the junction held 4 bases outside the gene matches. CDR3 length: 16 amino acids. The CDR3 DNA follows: TGTGCTAGTGGTTCGACGGACAGGGGGCCTGGAAACACCATATATTTT. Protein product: CASGSTDRGPGNTIYF.

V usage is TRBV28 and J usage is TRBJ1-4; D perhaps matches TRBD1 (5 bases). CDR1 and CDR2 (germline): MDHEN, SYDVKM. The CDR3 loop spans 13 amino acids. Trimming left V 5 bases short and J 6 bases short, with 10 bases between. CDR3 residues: CASSVGGDEKLFF. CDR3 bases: TGTGCCAGCAGTGTAGGAGGGGATGAAAAACTGTTTTTT.

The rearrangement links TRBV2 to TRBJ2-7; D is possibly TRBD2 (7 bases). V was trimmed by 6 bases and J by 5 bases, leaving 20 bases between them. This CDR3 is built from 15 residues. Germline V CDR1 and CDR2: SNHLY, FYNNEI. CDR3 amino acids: CASRRGLTGMDEQYF. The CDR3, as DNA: TGTGCCAGCAGGCGGGGGTTAACAGGGATGGACGAGCAGTACTTC. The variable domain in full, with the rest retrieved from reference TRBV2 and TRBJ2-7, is EPEVTQTPSHQVTQMGQEVILRCVPISNHLYFYWYRQILGQKVEFLVSFYNNEISEKSEIFDDQFSVERPDGSNFTLKIRSTKLEDSAMYFCASRRGLTGMDEQYFGPGTRLTVT.

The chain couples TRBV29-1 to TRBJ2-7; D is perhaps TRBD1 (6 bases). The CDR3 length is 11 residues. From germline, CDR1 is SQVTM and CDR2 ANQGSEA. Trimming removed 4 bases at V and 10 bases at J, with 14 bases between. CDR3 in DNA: TGCAGCGTTGCCGGGACACTAAGTCAGTACTTC. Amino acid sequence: CSVAGTLSQYF.

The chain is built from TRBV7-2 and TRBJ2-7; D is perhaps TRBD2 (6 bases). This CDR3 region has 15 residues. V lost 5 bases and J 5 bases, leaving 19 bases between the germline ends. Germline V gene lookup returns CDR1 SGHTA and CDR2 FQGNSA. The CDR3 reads CASSQPRGGMNEQYF. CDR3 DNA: TGTGCCAGCAGCCAACCTCGTGGAGGGATGAACGAGCAGTACTTC.

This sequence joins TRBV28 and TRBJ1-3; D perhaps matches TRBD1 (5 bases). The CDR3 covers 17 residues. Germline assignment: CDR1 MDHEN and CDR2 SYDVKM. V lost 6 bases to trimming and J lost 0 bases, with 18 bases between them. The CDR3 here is CASRPGALLLSGNTIYF. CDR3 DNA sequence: TGTGCCAGCAGACCCGGGGCCCTCCTTCTCTCTGGAAACACCATATATTTT. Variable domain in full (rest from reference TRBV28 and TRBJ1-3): DVKVTQSSRYLVKRTGEKVFLECVQDMDHENMFWYRQDPGLGLRLIYFSYDVKMKEKGDIPEGYSVSREKKERFSLILESASTNQTSMYLCASRPGALLLSGNTIYFGEGSWLTVV.

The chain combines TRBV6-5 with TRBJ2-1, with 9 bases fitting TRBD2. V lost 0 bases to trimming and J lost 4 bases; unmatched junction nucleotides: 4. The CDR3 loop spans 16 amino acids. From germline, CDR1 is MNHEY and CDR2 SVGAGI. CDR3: CASSYSGAGGYNEQFF. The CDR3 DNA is TGTGCCAGCAGTTACTCAGGAGCGGGAGGTTACAATGAGCAGTTCTTC.

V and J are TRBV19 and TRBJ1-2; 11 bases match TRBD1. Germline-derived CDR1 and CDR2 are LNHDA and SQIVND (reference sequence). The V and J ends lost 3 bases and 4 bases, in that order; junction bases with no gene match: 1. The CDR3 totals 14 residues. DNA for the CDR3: TGTGCCAGTAGTATGGACAGGGGGCCCTATGGCTACACCTTC. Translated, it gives CASSMDRGPYGYTF.

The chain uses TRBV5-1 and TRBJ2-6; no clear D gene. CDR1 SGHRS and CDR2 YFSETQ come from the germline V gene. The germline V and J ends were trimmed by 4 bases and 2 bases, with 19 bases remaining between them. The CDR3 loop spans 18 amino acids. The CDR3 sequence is CASSGNLESITGANVLTF. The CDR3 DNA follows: TGCGCCAGCAGCGGCAACCTCGAGTCGATAACTGGGGCCAACGTCCTGACTTTC.

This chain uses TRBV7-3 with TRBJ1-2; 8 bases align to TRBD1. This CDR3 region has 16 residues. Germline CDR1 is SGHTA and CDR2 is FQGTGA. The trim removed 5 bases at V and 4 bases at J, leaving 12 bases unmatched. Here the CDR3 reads CASSLQPGQGAYGYTF. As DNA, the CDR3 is TGTGCCAGCAGCCTCCAGCCTGGACAGGGAGCCTATGGCTACACCTTC.

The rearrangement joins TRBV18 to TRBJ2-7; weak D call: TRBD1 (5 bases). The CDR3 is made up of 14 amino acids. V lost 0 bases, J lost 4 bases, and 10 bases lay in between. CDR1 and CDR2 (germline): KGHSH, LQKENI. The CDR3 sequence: CASSPPHTGYEQYF. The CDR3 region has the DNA TGTGCCAGCTCACCACCTCATACAGGATACGAGCAGTACTTC.

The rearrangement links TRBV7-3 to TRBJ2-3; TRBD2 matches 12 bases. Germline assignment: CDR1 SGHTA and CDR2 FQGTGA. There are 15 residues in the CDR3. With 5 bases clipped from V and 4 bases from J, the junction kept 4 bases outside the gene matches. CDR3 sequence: CASSLAGGPSDTQYF. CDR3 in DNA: TGTGCCAGCAGCCTAGCGGGAGGGCCATCAGATACGCAGTATTTT.